The 13 T cell receptor beta chains below come from one sample, sequenced in a study of cytomegalovirus exposure and HLA in healthy donors. Primers for the PCR totalled 60 Vbeta and 13 Jbeta. Assay: immunoSEQ multiplex PCR; the TCRdb copy retains only in-frame clones and omits some. This table has about 61,000 clones, roughly 90% appearing once. Sequenced: PBMCs. All receptors come from a man between 25 and 39 years old in good health and CMV-seropositive.

The chain has TRBV5-1 and TRBJ2-3; D remains unclear. The CDR3 sequence is 15 residues long. CDR1 is SGHRS, CDR2 YFSETQ, per germline. V was pared by 1 base and J by 0 bases, with 9 bases between. The chain's CDR3 is CASSLQSPSTDTQYF. DNA for the CDR3: TGCGCCAGCAGCTTGCAGTCTCCCAGCACAGATACGCAGTATTTT.

About this clone: Other DNA sequences in this sample translate to the same CDR3. The chain combines TRBV30 with TRBJ2-7, with 9 nucleotides matching TRBD2. The CDR3 has 15 amino acids. J lost 4 bases, V lost 0 bases, and 7 bases had no gene match. CDR1 is GTSNPN, CDR2 SVGIG, per germline (reference sequence). The CDR3 sequence: CAWSVRLAGTYEQYF. The CDR3 nucleotides are TGTGCCTGGAGTGTACGGCTAGCGGGAACGTACGAGCAGTACTTC.

On this clone itself: The sample holds other DNA sequences that translate to the same CDR3. V and J are TRBV4-1 and TRBJ1-1; 7 nucleotides align to TRBD1. The CDR3 has 18 amino acids. From germline, CDR1 is MGHRA and CDR2 YSYEKL. With V trimmed by 2 bases and J by 4 bases, 16 bases remained unmatched. The DNA of the CDR3 is TGCGCCAGCAGCCAACACGTGTGGGACAGCAACATTCTCACTGAAGCTTTCTTT. Amino acid sequence: CASSQHVWDSNILTEAFF.

This chain joins TRBV29-1 and TRBJ2-7; 8 nucleotides align to TRBD1. V lost 7 bases to trimming and J lost 0 bases; unmatched junction nucleotides: 2. Germline-derived CDR1 and CDR2 are SQVTM and ANQGSEA. The CDR3 sequence is 12 residues long. Here the CDR3 reads CSGTGNSYEQYF. The CDR3 region has the DNA TGCAGCGGGACAGGGAACTCCTACGAGCAGTACTTC.

The CDR3 protein is CASSKGVEKGGYTF. In DNA form, the CDR3 reads TGTGCCAGTAGTAAAGGGGTTGAGAAGGGAGGCTACACCTTC. This sequence joins TRBV19 and TRBJ1-2; D might be TRBD1 (5 bases). CDR3 length: 14 residues. Germline V gene lookup returns CDR1 LNHDA and CDR2 SQIVND (reference sequence). The V end was cut by 4 bases, the J end by 8 bases, with 17 bases between.

The chain joins TRBV7-3 to TRBJ2-5, with a weak D call TRBD1 (6 bases). The J call may be wrong; the DNA end is better matched by TRBJ2-7. Germline loops: CDR1 SGHTA, CDR2 FQGTGA. The CDR3 sequence is 15 residues long. CDR3 sequence reads: CASSLTPGQTNEQYF. The CDR3 DNA reads TGTGCCAGCAGCTTAACTCCGGGACAAACGAACGAGCAGTACTTC.

The rearrangement links TRBV30 to TRBJ1-5; maybe TRBD1 (5 bases). The V end was cut by 0 bases, the J end by 3 bases, with 9 bases between. Germline CDR1 reads GTSNPN; CDR2 reads SVGIG (reference sequence). This CDR3 region has 14 residues. The CDR3 protein is CAWSVAGTNQPQHF. The CDR3 DNA follows: TGTGCCTGGAGTGTAGCGGGGACCAATCAGCCCCAGCATTTT.

The rearrangement joins TRBV28 to TRBJ2-7, with TRBD1 identical over 7 bases. Germline lookup yields CDR1 MDHEN and CDR2 SYDVKM. This CDR3 is 15 amino acids long. The trim removed 8 bases at V and 5 bases at J, leaving 15 bases unmatched. CDR3 DNA sequence: TGTGCCAGCTTGATTACCAGGACAGGCTTCCACGAGCAGTACTTC. Protein sequence: CASLITRTGFHEQYF. Based on the CDR3 plus reference TRBV28 and TRBJ2-7, the full variable domain is DVKVTQSSRYLVKRTGEKVFLECVQDMDHENMFWYRQDPGLGLRLIYFSYDVKMKEKGDIPEGYSVSREKKERFSLILESASTNQTSMYLCASLITRTGFHEQYFGPGTRLTVT.

The chain has TRBV28 and TRBJ2-2, with 9 bases lining up with TRBD2. V shed 2 bases and J 4 bases; nucleotides not matched to a gene: 2. The CDR3 sequence is 15 residues long. Germline CDR1 and CDR2: MDHEN and SYDVKM. The CDR3 DNA follows: TGTGCCAGCAGTTTAGGCGGGAGGGCCACCGGGGAGCTGTTTTTT. Protein sequence: CASSLGGRATGELFF.

The gene calls are TRBV9 and TRBJ2-5; the D is unclear. This CDR3 has 15 amino acids. The V gene lost 0 bases and the J gene lost 1 base, with 10 bases spanning the gap. The germline gives CDR1 SGDLS, CDR2 YYNGEE. The CDR3 region is CASSVVAAPQETQYF. The DNA for the CDR3 is TGTGCCAGCAGCGTAGTTGCGGCTCCCCAAGAGACCCAGTACTTC.

This chain links TRBV19 with TRBJ2-5; D might be TRBD1 (6 bases). CDR1 and CDR2 from the germline V gene are LNHDA and SQIVND (reference sequence). The CDR3 has 14 residues. V was cut by 5 bases and J by 5 bases, with 15 bases left in between. Here the CDR3 reads CASSSRTARETQYF. The CDR3 DNA follows: TGTGCCAGTAGTTCGCGGACAGCCAGGGAGACCCAGTACTTC.

The chain is built from TRBV5-1 and TRBJ2-5; D unclear. Between the trimmed V and J ends, which lost 6 bases and 1 base, there was a span of 10 bases. Germline CDR1 reads SGHRS; CDR2 reads YFSETQ. The CDR3 consists of 13 residues. The CDR3 DNA follows: TGCGCCAGCACCCCCGGTTTCCAAGAGACCCAGTACTTC. Residues: CASTPGFQETQYF.

This chain joins TRBV27 and TRBJ2-1, with 10 positions matching TRBD2. This CDR3 region has 15 residues. Germline V gene lookup returns CDR1 MNHEY and CDR2 SMNVEV (reference sequence). Trimming at V came to 2 bases and at J to 3 bases, leaving 1 base not matched to a gene. The DNA of the CDR3 is TGTGCCAGCAGTTTACTAGCGGGGGACTACAATGAGCAGTTCTTC. It specifies CASSLLAGDYNEQFF.